This TCR beta chain was captured by sequencing in a study of T cell repertoires in cytomegalovirus infection. A single record per CDR3 protein comes from TCRdb applying MiXCR to the reads. The table has 450,000 to 550,000 distinct CDR3 sequences, approximately 46% seen once. This clonotype has only a few counts. No antigen is known for it. Material: cultured PBMCs, obtained from culture after CMV antigen stimulation. The sequence came from a human donor in good health (CMV status not recorded). Some clones in this sample may be carry-over from other donors' samples.

CDR3 in amino acids: CASSNYPGEQYF. For the CDR3, the DNA is TGTGCCAGCTCTAACTATCCCGGCGAGCAGTACTTC. The chain combines TRBV2 with TRBJ2-7; D unclear. This CDR3 comprises 12 residues. Looked up from germline, CDR1 is SNHLY and CDR2 is FYNNEI. Trimming shortened V by 8 bases and J by 6 bases, and 14 bases separated the two germline ends.